Below, 2 T cell receptor beta chains from the same sample are listed, as sequenced in a study of cytomegalovirus exposure and HLA in healthy donors. In the PCR, 60 Vbeta and 13 Jbeta primers were used. Here immunoSEQ multiplex PCR was the method, and the copy in TCRdb shows in-frame clones only, minus some. The sample features roughly 100,000 clones, with under 0.7% in its top ten. The specimen was PBMCs. The receptors derive from a man aged 50-60 years in good health and CMV-seronegative.

This chain joins TRBV14 and TRBJ1-2; D gene ambiguous. V was pared by 0 bases and J by 5 bases, with 13 bases between. Germline V lookup: CDR1 SGHDN, CDR2 FVKESK. The CDR3 spans 15 residues. In nucleotides, the CDR3 is TGTGCCAGCAGCCAAGATAGTGGGCAGGATTATGGCTACACCTTC. Its protein product is CASSQDSGQDYGYTF.

This sequence joins TRBV30 and TRBJ2-1; TRBD2 aligns across 9 bases. This CDR3 has 14 amino acids. V shed 2 bases, J shed 9 bases, and the junction held 8 bases outside the gene matches. Germline V gene data show CDR1 as GTSNPN and CDR2 as SVGIG (reference sequence). CDR3 sequence: CAWSRLAEVGEQFF. In nucleotides, the CDR3 is TGTGCCTGGAGTCGACTAGCGGAGGTAGGTGAGCAGTTCTTC. The full variable domain, with the rest looked up from reference TRBV30 and TRBJ2-1, is SQTIHQWPATLVQPVGSPLSLECTVEGTSNPNLYWYRQAAGRGLQLLFYSVGIGQISSEVPQNLSASRPQDRQFILSSKKLLLSDSGFYLCAWSRLAEVGEQFFGPGTRLTVL.